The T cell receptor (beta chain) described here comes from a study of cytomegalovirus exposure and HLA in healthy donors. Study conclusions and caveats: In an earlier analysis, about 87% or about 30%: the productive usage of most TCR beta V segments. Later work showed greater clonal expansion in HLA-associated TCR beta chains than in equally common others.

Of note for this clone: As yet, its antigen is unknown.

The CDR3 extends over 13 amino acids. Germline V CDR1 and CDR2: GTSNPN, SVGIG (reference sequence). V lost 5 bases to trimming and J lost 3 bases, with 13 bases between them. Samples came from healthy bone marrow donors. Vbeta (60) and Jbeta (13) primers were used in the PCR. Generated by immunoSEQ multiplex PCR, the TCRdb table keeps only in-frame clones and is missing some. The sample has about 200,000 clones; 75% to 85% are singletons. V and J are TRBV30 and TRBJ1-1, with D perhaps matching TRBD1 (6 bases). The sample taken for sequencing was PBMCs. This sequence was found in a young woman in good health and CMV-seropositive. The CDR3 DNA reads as TGTGCCTGGTCGTATCAGGGGCACACTGAAGCTTTCTTT. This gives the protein CAWSYQGHTEAFF.